The rows below give T cell receptor beta chains drawn from one sample of a study of post-analysis software for immune sequencing data. A single record per CDR3 protein comes from TCRdb applying MiXCR to the PCR reads. The data show approximately 690,000 distinct CDR3 sequences, about 60% seen once. The material sequenced was blood. These receptors were obtained from a girl aged 2 to 9 with multiple sclerosis. CDR3s include the opening cysteine and the closing phenylalanine or tryptophan.

v_call	cdr3_length	j_call	cdr3_aa
TRBV15	18	TRBJ2-1	CATSRDSGAAGGHNEQFF
TRBV29-1	11	-	CSVREGETQYF
TRBV6-6	14	TRBJ2-2	CASSSPGASGELFF
TRBV4-1	14	TRBJ2-1	CASSQEGGHNEQFF
TRBV12-3/TRBV12-4	19	TRBJ2-6	CASRIGLRPGDSGANVLTF
TRBV5-1	14	TRBJ2-4	CASSEGLAGGAQYF
TRBV18	17	TRBJ1-5	CASSPSASTGSNQPQHF
TRBV10-2	17	TRBJ2-5	CASRKLSNGGLQETQYF
TRBV27	14	TRBJ2-5	CASSPGQRNGEQYF
TRBV7-3	17	TRBJ2-1	CASSLTSPQREYNEQFF
TRBV20-1	12	TRBJ2-7	CSARTSPYEQYF
TRBV6-4	12	TRBJ2-4	CASRSTGGIQYF
TRBV4-3	16	TRBJ1-6	CASSQDLGIYNSPLHF
TRBV27	14	TRBJ1-5	CASSPFFSNQPQHF
TRBV3-1	15	TRBJ2-5	CASSQDIRVQETQYF
TRBV14	16	TRBJ2-5	CASSFQRGAAWETQYF
TRBV10-3	15	TRBJ2-7	CAISDLAGRPYEQYF
TRBV20-1	14	TRBJ2-7	CSARGGYESYEQYF
TRBV5-1	15	TRBJ2-1	CASSDRDGLYNEQFF
TRBV12-3/TRBV12-4	14	TRBJ1-2	CASSDQGDNYGYTF
TRBV7-9	14	TRBJ2-5	CASRPTTGEETQYF
TRBV12-3/TRBV12-4	15	TRBJ1-2	CASSSGRQGASGYTF
TRBV18	13	TRBJ2-1	CASSPPTGDEQFF
TRBV2	11	TRBJ2-7	CASTSRNEQYF
TRBV29-1	14	TRBJ1-1	CSVESPAGYAEAFF
TRBV10-3	13	TRBJ2-6	CAILTLGANVLTF
TRBV12-3/TRBV12-4	16	TRBJ2-3	CASSRTSGGATDTQYF
TRBV29-1	11	TRBJ1-2	CSVESHNGYTF